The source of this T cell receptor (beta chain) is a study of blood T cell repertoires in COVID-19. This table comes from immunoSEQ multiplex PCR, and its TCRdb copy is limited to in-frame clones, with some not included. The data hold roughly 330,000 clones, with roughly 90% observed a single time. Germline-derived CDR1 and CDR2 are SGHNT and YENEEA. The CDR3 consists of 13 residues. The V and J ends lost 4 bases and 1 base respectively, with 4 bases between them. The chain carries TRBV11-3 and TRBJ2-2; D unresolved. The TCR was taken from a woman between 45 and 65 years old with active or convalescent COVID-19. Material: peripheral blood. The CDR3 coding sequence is TGTGCCAGCAGCTCCCGGAACACCGGGGAGCTGTTTTTT. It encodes CASSSRNTGELFF.